The 18 T cell receptor beta chains reported below all come from one sample, sequenced in a study of CD8+CD57+ T cells in acquired aplastic anemia. Patients chosen for sequencing had shown CD8+CD57+ cell expansion by flow cytometry. Genomic DNA was employed as the template in profiling TCR beta VDJ and CDR3. TCRdb redid the calling of the reads with MiXCR, one entry per CDR3 protein. Among around 200,000 distinct CDR3 sequences, approximately 60% were seen once, and the ten largest hold about 60%. Material: sorted CD4+, CD8+, or CD8+CD57+ T cells (not recorded which) from PBMCs. These receptors all come from a human donor with aplastic anemia.

This rearrangement joins TRBV2 to TRBJ2-7; TRBD2 agrees at 13 bases. In germline, CDR1 is SNHLY, CDR2 FYNNEI. The CDR3 runs to 17 residues. V was clipped by 1 base and J by 3 bases; unmatched bases: 6. This CDR3 is CASSEDGTSGTRYEQYF. The CDR3 bases are TGTGCCAGCAGTGAAGATGGGACTAGCGGGACCCGCTACGAGCAGTACTTC.

V and J are TRBV20-1 and TRBJ2-1, with 8 bases fitting TRBD2. There are 15 residues in the CDR3. Germline assignment: CDR1 DFQATT and CDR2 SNEGSKA (reference sequence). After removal of 3 bases from V and 4 bases from J, the junction contained 8 bases not matched to a gene. CDR3 sequence (DNA): TGCAGTGCTAGCGCCGTGTCTAGCGGGTACAATGAGCAGTTCTTC. This codes for CSASAVSSGYNEQFF.

This chain uses TRBV5-1 with TRBJ2-7; 12 bases line up with TRBD2. Unmatched junction bases numbered 3, after V lost 3 bases and J lost 5 bases. Per the germline V gene, CDR1 is SGHRS and CDR2 is YFSETQ. This CDR3 region has 14 residues. The DNA for the CDR3 is TGCGCCAGCAGCTCTACTAGCGGGAGGAACGAGCAGTACTTC. It yields the protein CASSSTSGRNEQYF.

This rearrangement joins TRBV19 to TRBJ2-3; D is undetermined. Germline CDR1 LNHDA, CDR2 SQIVND (reference sequence). The germline V and J ends were trimmed by 5 bases and 5 bases, with 11 bases remaining between them. This CDR3 is 13 amino acids long. The CDR3 DNA is TGTGCCAGTAGTTTGCGTCACGGAGATACGCAGTATTTT. Its translation: CASSLRHGDTQYF.

This chain uses TRBV7-9 with TRBJ2-2, with a weak D call TRBD2 (6 bases). The CDR3 totals 14 residues. From germline, CDR1 is SEHNR and CDR2 FQNEAQ (reference sequence). The V and J ends lost 3 bases and 5 bases respectively, with 10 bases between them. CDR3 loop: CASSFGGGTGELFF. DNA of the CDR3: TGTGCCAGCAGCTTCGGTGGAGGGACCGGGGAGCTGTTTTTT. The whole variable domain, remainder taken from reference TRBV7-9 and TRBJ2-2, is DTGVSQNPRHKITKRGQNVTFRCDPISEHNRLYWYRQTLGQGPEFLTYFQNEAQLEKSRLLSDRFSAERPKGSFSTLEIQRTEQGDSAMYLCASSFGGGTGELFFGEGSRLTVL.

The genes are TRBV7-3 and TRBJ2-5, with D perhaps matching TRBD1 or TRBD2 (5 bases each). Trimming pared 2 bases from V and 2 bases from J, leaving 12 bases between. Germline loops: CDR1 SGHTA, CDR2 FQGTGA. CDR3 length: 15 residues. CDR3 nucleotides: TGTGCCAGCAGCTTATCGGGACGGAAGCAAGAGACCCAGTACTTC. Protein product: CASSLSGRKQETQYF.

The chain joins TRBV20-1 to TRBJ2-7; maybe TRBD1 (6 bases). CDR3 length: 14 residues. Trimming stripped 3 bases from V and 2 bases from J, with 14 bases between. CDR1 and CDR2 from the germline V gene are DFQATT and SNEGSKA (reference sequence). In DNA form, the CDR3 reads TGCAGTGCTAGCCGAACGGACAGAGCCTACGAGCAGTACTTC. It codes for CSASRTDRAYEQYF.

This clonotype was counted a single time. The chain has TRBV9 and TRBJ2-5, with D possibly being TRBD1 or TRBD2 (6 bases each). The tail of the sequence fits TRBJ2-7 better, so the J call may be wrong. Germline CDR1 and CDR2: SGDLS and YYNGEE. The CDR3 spans 15 residues. CDR3 nucleotides: TGTGCCAGCAGCGTAGAAAAGGGGGGCTCCTACGAGCAGTACTTC. Protein sequence: CASSVEKGGSYEQYF.

This chain joins TRBV7-8 and TRBJ2-7; tentative D call: TRBD1 (5 bases). Germline V CDR1 and CDR2: SGHVS, FQNEAQ. Trimming shortened V by 6 bases and J by 1 base, and 13 bases separated the two germline ends. The CDR3 is 14 residues long. The CDR3 region is CASSDADRSYEQYF. The DNA of the CDR3 is TGTGCCAGCAGTGACGCTGACAGATCCTACGAGCAGTACTTC.

V is TRBV6-5 and J is TRBJ1-1; unclear D gene. Germline lookup yields CDR1 MNHEY and CDR2 SVGAGI. CDR3 size: 14 residues. V lost 7 bases and J lost 1, with 13 bases in between. This CDR3 is CASTHGGENTEAFF. CDR3 DNA sequence: TGTGCCAGCACTCACGGCGGAGAGAACACTGAAGCTTTCTTT.

The chain joins TRBV7-9 to TRBJ2-2; D gene ambiguous. Germline V gene lookup returns CDR1 SEHNR and CDR2 FQNEAQ (reference sequence). CDR3 length equals 15 residues. Trimming took 5 bases from V and 3 from J, leaving 13 bases between them. CDR3 sequence: CASSPQGAYTGELFF. DNA of the CDR3: TGTGCCAGCAGCCCCCAAGGCGCCTACACCGGGGAGCTGTTTTTT. The full variable domain, with the rest looked up from reference TRBV7-9 and TRBJ2-2, is DTGVSQNPRHKITKRGQNVTFRCDPISEHNRLYWYRQTLGQGPEFLTYFQNEAQLEKSRLLSDRFSAERPKGSFSTLEIQRTEQGDSAMYLCASSPQGAYTGELFFGEGSRLTVL.

The gene calls are TRBV25-1 and TRBJ1-1; D remains unclear. This CDR3 has 13 residues. Trimming took 8 bases from V and 4 from J, leaving 14 bases between them. Germline assignment: CDR1 MGHDK and CDR2 SYGVNS. CDR3 DNA: TGTGCCAGCCGAACACTCGGAGGCACTGAAGCTTTCTTT. Amino acid sequence: CASRTLGGTEAFF.

The chain employs TRBV5-4 and TRBJ2-3; D uncertain. Germline V gene sequence: CDR1 SGHNT, CDR2 YYREEE (reference sequence). Trimming removed 0 bases from V and 3 bases from J, with 5 bases in between. This CDR3 is built from 13 residues. CDR3 region: CASSLDWTDTQYF. The CDR3 DNA follows: TGTGCCAGCAGCTTGGACTGGACAGATACGCAGTATTTT.

The rearrangement links TRBV29-1 to TRBJ1-1; D remains ambiguous. Between the trimmed V and J ends, which lost 5 bases and 9 bases, there was a span of 16 bases. Germline V gene data show CDR1 as SQVTM and CDR2 as ANQGSEA. This CDR3 has 12 amino acids. CDR3 residues: CSVQTPIPQAFF. Here the CDR3 DNA reads TGCAGCGTTCAAACCCCGATCCCTCAAGCTTTCTTT.

This chain connects TRBV2 to TRBJ2-7, with unresolved D. CDR1 is SNHLY, CDR2 FYNNEI, per germline. CDR3 size: 14 residues. V was shortened by 7 bases and J by 3 bases, with 16 bases between the two germline ends. The CDR3 sequence is CASTRPDWIYEQYF. CDR3 in DNA: TGTGCCAGCACCCGCCCCGACTGGATCTACGAGCAGTACTTC. Supplemented by reference TRBV2 and TRBJ2-7, the full variable domain reads EPEVTQTPSHQVTQMGQEVILRCVPISNHLYFYWYRQILGQKVEFLVSFYNNEISEKSEIFDDQFSVERPDGSNFTLKIRSTKLEDSAMYFCASTRPDWIYEQYFGPGTRLTVT.

V is TRBV4-1 and J is TRBJ1-1; D unresolved. The length of the CDR3 is 13 residues. CDR1 and CDR2 (germline): MGHRA, YSYEKL. Trimming took off 0 bases at V and 5 bases at J, with 7 bases between the two ends. The CDR3 region is CASSQDRRTEAFF. The CDR3 region has the DNA TGCGCCAGCAGCCAAGATAGGAGGACTGAAGCTTTCTTT.

This chain uses TRBV7-9 with TRBJ1-2; weak D call: TRBD1 (6 bases). The CDR3 sequence is 15 residues long. V lost 11 bases and J 7 bases, leaving 26 bases between the germline ends. Germline values: CDR1 SEHNR, CDR2 FQNEAQ (reference sequence). CDR3 sequence reads: CAHEQGQGFAFGYTF. As DNA, the CDR3 is TGTGCCCACGAGCAGGGTCAGGGGTTCGCGTTTGGCTACACCTTC.

This sequence joins TRBV10-1 and TRBJ1-2; D unclear. V was clipped by 8 bases and J by 8 bases, with 9 bases between them. From germline, CDR1 is WNHNN and CDR2 SYGVQD (reference sequence). This CDR3 region has 10 residues. CDR3 DNA: TGCGCCAGCGTCGTCAGGGGCTACACCTTC. It yields the protein CASVVRGYTF.